The next 25 T cell receptor beta chains were all read from a single sample in a study of T cells in Graves' hyperthyroidism and ophthalmopathy. TCR beta CDR3 regions were amplified from RNA. A set of HTBI primers served as the primers for a first-round RT-PCR of the TCR CDR3. TCRdb itself ran the multiplex PCR reads through MiXCR, one entry per CDR3 protein. The repertoire holds 450,000 to 650,000 distinct CDR3 sequences, with 15% to 20% as singletons. Sequencing input: blood. The source is a woman younger than 35 with Graves' ophthalmopathy.

The chain is built from TRBV27 and TRBJ1-6; no clear D gene. The ends were cut back, 3 bases at V and 11 bases at J, with 11 bases in the middle. This CDR3 contains 13 residues. From germline, CDR1 is MNHEY and CDR2 SMNVEV (reference sequence). CDR3 sequence: CASSLVGSPPLHF. The CDR3 nucleotides read TGTGCCAGCAGTTTGGTGGGGAGCCCACCCCTCCACTTT.

V usage is TRBV7-6 and J usage is TRBJ2-1; 7 bases are shared with TRBD1. Germline loops: CDR1 SGHVS, CDR2 FNYEAQ. The CDR3 extends over 13 amino acids. V was clipped by 6 bases and J by 9 bases; unmatched bases: 8. CDR3 bases: TGTGCCAGCAGAAAGACAGGGTTAGGTGAGCAGTTCTTC. Translation gives CASRKTGLGEQFF.

This chain links TRBV28 with TRBJ2-2; TRBD2 aligns across 7 bases. The CDR3 is 16 amino acids. Germline V gives CDR1 MDHEN, CDR2 SYDVKM. After removal of 3 bases from V and 2 bases from J, the junction contained 6 bases not matched to a gene. This chain's CDR3 is CASSFILADNTGELFF. DNA for the CDR3: TGTGCCAGCAGTTTCATCCTAGCGGACAACACCGGGGAGCTGTTTTTT. The full variable domain, rest sourced from reference TRBV28 and TRBJ2-2, is DVKVTQSSRYLVKRTGEKVFLECVQDMDHENMFWYRQDPGLGLRLIYFSYDVKMKEKGDIPEGYSVSREKKERFSLILESASTNQTSMYLCASSFILADNTGELFFGEGSRLTVL.

The sample holds many counts of this clonotype. V usage is TRBV28 and J usage is TRBJ1-2; 9 positions match TRBD1. V was clipped by 6 bases and J by 7 bases; unmatched bases: 9. Germline CDR1 is MDHEN and CDR2 is SYDVKM. This CDR3 contains 14 residues. CDR3 protein: CASSGQGSYFGYTF. The CDR3 bases are TGTGCCAGCAGCGGACAGGGGTCGTATTTTGGCTACACCTTC.

The genes are TRBV24-1 and TRBJ2-7, with D tentatively TRBD1 or TRBD2 (5 bases each). Germline values: CDR1 KGHDR, CDR2 SFDVKD. The V end was cut by 5 bases, the J end by 4 bases, with 11 bases between. This CDR3 comprises 13 residues. In DNA, the CDR3 is TGTGCCACCAGTGCAGGGACCGCGTACGAGCAGTACTTC. This codes for CATSAGTAYEQYF.

This chain joins TRBV20-1 and TRBJ1-5, with D maybe TRBD1 (5 bases). Germline CDR1 DFQATT, CDR2 SNEGSKA (reference sequence). The CDR3 is made up of 15 amino acids. With 4 bases removed from V and 0 bases from J, the gap between germline ends came to 13 bases. The CDR3 protein is CSAKSGTNSNQPQHF. The CDR3, as DNA: TGCAGTGCTAAATCGGGGACTAATAGCAATCAGCCCCAGCATTTT.

The chain is built from TRBV19 and TRBJ2-1; TRBD2 matches at 14 bases. Germline trimming cut 5 bases from V and 8 bases from J; bases unmatched to any gene: 8. CDR1 is LNHDA and CDR2 is SQIVND in the germline V gene (reference sequence). The CDR3 is 16 residues long. The CDR3 sequence: CASSAWTSGRIDEQFF. DNA of the CDR3: TGTGCCAGTAGTGCATGGACTAGCGGGAGGATCGATGAGCAGTTCTTC.

A few counts support this clonotype. This chain links TRBV24-1 with TRBJ2-1; TRBD2 aligns across 13 bases. The germline V gene encodes CDR1 KGHDR and CDR2 SFDVKD. This CDR3 comprises 16 residues. Germline trimming cut 4 bases from V and 8 bases from J; bases unmatched to any gene: 7. The CDR3 loop is CATSEPLAGGFDEQFF. CDR3 nucleotides: TGTGCCACCAGTGAGCCACTAGCGGGAGGGTTCGATGAGCAGTTCTTC.

The chain is built from TRBV5-8 and TRBJ2-2, with D maybe TRBD2 (6 bases). Germline V lookup: CDR1 SGHTS, CDR2 YDEGEE. CDR3 size: 15 residues. The germline V and J ends were trimmed by 6 bases and 0 bases, with 12 bases remaining between them. Here the CDR3 reads CASMPGTPNTGELFF. CDR3 bases: TGTGCCAGCATGCCAGGGACTCCGAACACCGGGGAGCTGTTTTTT.

The chain recombines TRBV29-1 with TRBJ2-4; D gene ambiguous. Germline values: CDR1 SQVTM, CDR2 ANQGSEA. This CDR3 region has 14 residues. Trimming shortened V by 2 bases and J by 3 bases, and 11 bases separated the two germline ends. The CDR3 sequence is CSVETSSGKNIQYF. CDR3 in DNA: TGCAGCGTTGAAACGTCCAGTGGCAAAAACATTCAGTACTTC.

The rearrangement uses TRBV7-2 and TRBJ1-4, with D perhaps TRBD1 (6 bases). The V end lost 5 bases, the J end lost 2 bases, and 12 bases lay between the germline ends. Germline V gives CDR1 SGHTA, CDR2 FQGNSA. This CDR3 is 15 amino acids long. The CDR3 loop is CASSPSGVTNEKLFF. The CDR3 region has the DNA TGTGCCAGCAGCCCCTCAGGGGTGACTAATGAAAAACTGTTTTTT.

There are many counts of this clonotype. The chain joins TRBV12-3 or TRBV12-4 to TRBJ2-3; 14 nucleotides line up with TRBD2. The CDR3 is made up of 18 amino acids. With V trimmed by 6 bases and J by 1 base, 9 bases remained unmatched. The CDR3 DNA sequence: TGTGCCAGCAGGGCGACTAGCGGGAGGGAAGAGGGCACAGATACGCAGTATTTT. Translating it yields CASRATSGREEGTDTQYF.

V gene TRBV12-3 or TRBV12-4 combines with J gene TRBJ2-7, with no clear D. This CDR3 spans 15 amino acids. The V and J ends lost 1 base and 7 bases respectively, with 17 bases between them. The DNA for the CDR3 is TGTGCCAGCAGTTTAGGGTGGATAGGGATAGGGGAGCAGTACTTC. It is translated as CASSLGWIGIGEQYF.

The chain combines TRBV6-1 with TRBJ1-1; 7 bases are shared with TRBD1. The CDR3 has 16 amino acids. V lost 6 bases to trimming and J lost 1 base; unmatched junction nucleotides: 11. CDR1 MNHNS and CDR2 SASEGT come from the germline V gene. CDR3 bases: TGTGCCAGCAGCTCCGACAGGGCAATTAGGAACACTGAAGCTTTCTTT. Its protein product is CASSSDRAIRNTEAFF.

The V call is TRBV20-1, the J call TRBJ2-1; TRBD2 matches 9 bases. Germline trimming cut 6 bases from V and 3 bases from J; bases unmatched to any gene: 12. Germline values: CDR1 DFQATT, CDR2 SNEGSKA (reference sequence). The CDR3 runs to 16 residues. In DNA form, the CDR3 reads TGCAGTGCCTATCCATTAGCGGGAGCGAACTACAATGAGCAGTTCTTC. Translating it yields CSAYPLAGANYNEQFF.

This rearrangement joins TRBV7-9 to TRBJ1-5; 10 nucleotides agree with TRBD1. V dropped 6 bases and J dropped 6; count of bases not matched to a gene: 8. Germline V gene sequence: CDR1 SEHNR, CDR2 FQNEAQ (reference sequence). The CDR3 covers 15 residues. In DNA form, the CDR3 reads TGTGCCAGCAGTTCCGGGACAGGGGTTGTTCAGCCCCAGCATTTT. Its protein product is CASSSGTGVVQPQHF.

This clonotype was detected many times. The J gene is TRBJ1-5, the V gene TRBV7-9; 7 bases line up with TRBD1. The CDR3 has 15 residues. V was pared by 5 bases and J by 4 bases, with 8 bases of the junction left unmatched. Germline CDR1 and CDR2: SEHNR and FQNEAQ (reference sequence). Written as DNA, the CDR3 is TGTGCCAGCAGCATCTCGACAGGGCCGAATCAGCCCCAGCATTTT. Residues: CASSISTGPNQPQHF.

The DNA of the CDR3 is TGTGCCAGCAGTCTAACTGGGACAGGGGACAACTATGGCTACACCTTC. Protein product: CASSLTGTGDNYGYTF. The chain is built from TRBV27 and TRBJ1-2; 10 nucleotides align to TRBD1. CDR3 length: 16 residues. Germline trimming cut 5 bases from V and 2 bases from J; bases unmatched to any gene: 8. Germline CDR1 MNHEY, CDR2 SMNVEV (reference sequence).

The V gene is TRBV7-9, the J gene TRBJ1-2; weak D call: TRBD1 (5 bases). The CDR3 runs 14 residues. Germline CDR1 reads SEHNR; CDR2 reads FQNEAQ (reference sequence). V lost 5 bases and J lost 4, with 14 bases in between. CDR3 amino acids: CASSPIAGVYGYTF. The CDR3 region has the DNA TGTGCCAGCAGCCCCATCGCGGGGGTCTATGGCTACACCTTC. Filled out from reference TRBV7-9 and TRBJ1-2, the complete variable domain reads DTGVSQNPRHKITKRGQNVTFRCDPISEHNRLYWYRQTLGQGPEFLTYFQNEAQLEKSRLLSDRFSAERPKGSFSTLEIQRTEQGDSAMYLCASSPIAGVYGYTFGSGTRLTVV.

The rearrangement uses TRBV20-1 and TRBJ1-4; 9 bases are a match to TRBD1. V shed 5 bases and J 5 bases; nucleotides not matched to a gene: 9. Germline assignment: CDR1 DFQATT and CDR2 SNEGSKA (reference sequence). The CDR3 extends over 15 amino acids. For the CDR3, the DNA is TGCAGTGCTGCGGCCGCCGGACAGGGGAATGAAAAACTGTTTTTT. It codes for CSAAAAGQGNEKLFF.

The gene calls are TRBV30 and TRBJ1-5; a possible D gene is TRBD1 (6 bases). V lost 1 base, J lost 0 bases, and 13 bases lay in between. The CDR3 is 16 amino acids. The germline V gene encodes CDR1 GTSNPN and CDR2 SVGIG (reference sequence). DNA of the CDR3: TGTGCCTGGAGTGCACACGGGGGCGATAGCAATCAGCCCCAGCATTTT. Translation gives CAWSAHGGDSNQPQHF.

The sample holds many counts of this clonotype. CDR3 amino acids: CSARANTGVEAEAFF. CDR3 nucleotides: TGCAGTGCTAGGGCTAATACAGGGGTCGAGGCTGAAGCTTTCTTT. This chain uses TRBV20-1 with TRBJ1-1, with 7 bases identical to TRBD1. The CDR3 consists of 15 residues. Germline CDR1 and CDR2: DFQATT and SNEGSKA (reference sequence). Trimming at V came to 3 bases and at J to 6 bases, leaving 13 bases not matched to a gene.

About this clonotype: One end of the junction fails to match germline, which may point to a read error. This chain connects TRBV13 to TRBJ2-3; 8 bases are shared with TRBD2. The CDR3 has 16 amino acids. Germline CDR1 is PRHDT and CDR2 is FYEKMQ (reference sequence). In DNA, the CDR3 is TGCGCCAGCAGCTTGCGGGCTAGCGGGCGGGCAGATACGCAGTATTTT. Its translation: CASSLRASGRADTQYF.

This clonotype has at least ten counts. The rearrangement links TRBV28 to TRBJ2-7, with D possibly matching TRBD2 (6 bases). There are 15 residues in the CDR3. V was cut by 5 bases and J by 3 bases, with 17 bases left in between. CDR1 and CDR2 (germline): MDHEN, SYDVKM. The CDR3 loop is CASSPDGGEFYEQYF. CDR3 coding DNA: TGTGCCAGCAGTCCGGACGGGGGAGAGTTCTACGAGCAGTACTTC.

This clonotype was seen repeatedly, ten times or more. The V gene is TRBV12-3 or TRBV12-4, the J gene TRBJ1-4; the match to TRBD1 covers 7 bases. CDR3 size: 14 residues. The V gene end was trimmed by 6 bases and the J gene end by 7 bases; junction bases not matched to a gene: 8. The CDR3 coding sequence is TGTGCCAGCAGCAGACAGGGTGGTGGTGAAAAACTGTTTTTT. This codes for CASSRQGGGEKLFF.